This TCR beta chain was sequenced during a study of T cell changes during pregnancy in multiple sclerosis. This CDR3 comprises 12 residues. With 5 bases clipped from V and 5 bases from J, the junction kept 4 bases outside the gene matches. The germline CDR1 and CDR2 sequences are GTSNPN and SVGIG (reference sequence). The data were produced by immunoSEQ multiplex PCR, yet TCRdb's version contains in-frame clones alone and is incomplete. In the table there are about 43,000 clones, roughly 91% of which are singletons. The chain recombines TRBV30 with TRBJ2-5; 8 bases fit TRBD1. Sequenced: PBMCs (not recorded whether the cells were cultured). This receptor was taken from a female donor with multiple sclerosis, enrolled in a pregnancy study. The CDR3 DNA is TGTGCCTGGCGGCAGGGGGCCGAGACCCAGTACTTC. Amino acid sequence: CAWRQGAETQYF.